The 28 T cell receptor beta chains presented below share a single source sample, sequenced in a study of cytomegalovirus exposure and HLA in healthy donors (dated by TCRdb to about 2017). To prepare the library, the immunoSEQ multiplex PCR assay was applied. The multiplex PCR relied on a mix of 60 forward primers for TCR Vbeta segments and 13 reverse primers for TCR Jbeta segments. TCRdb provides this immuneACCESS table in a form limited to in-frame rearrangements. Some clones are lacking; in checked studies, under half of them reflect an unresolved V gene, and why the rest are absent is not known. The sample profile shows about 190,000 clones; more than 75% of them were found once. The ten largest clones take up under 2% of the sample. The sample consisted of PBMCs. All receptors derive from a woman younger than 35 in good health and CMV-seronegative.

This clone was recorded only once. The J gene is TRBJ2-7, the V gene TRBV19; 7 bases line up with TRBD2. This CDR3 contains 16 residues. CDR1 and CDR2 from the germline V gene are LNHDA and SQIVND (reference sequence). The trim removed 6 bases at V and 0 bases at J, leaving 11 bases unmatched. The CDR3: CASSSGRDYSSYEQYF. The CDR3 nucleotides are TGTGCCAGTAGCTCAGGCCGGGACTATAGCTCCTACGAGCAGTACTTC.

This sequence joins TRBV6-4 and TRBJ2-1; 13 bases agree with TRBD2. J was trimmed by 6 bases and V by 0 bases; bases with no gene match: 2. CDR1 is MRHNA and CDR2 is SNTAGT in the germline V gene. CDR3 length: 16 amino acids. This CDR3 is CASSDSGTSGVNEQFF. CDR3 sequence (DNA): TGTGCCAGCAGTGACTCAGGGACTAGCGGGGTCAATGAGCAGTTCTTC.

The gene calls are TRBV12-5 and TRBJ2-1; tentative D call: TRBD2 (6 bases). This CDR3 comprises 16 residues. Per germline, CDR1 LGHNT and CDR2 FRNRAP. V was trimmed by 1 base and J by 8 bases, leaving 18 bases between them. The CDR3 coding sequence is TGTGCTAGTGGTTTGGCCCTCTCTCGCGGGATGCATGAGCAGTTCTTC. As protein: CASGLALSRGMHEQFF.

The chain has TRBV30 and TRBJ1-4, with D unresolved. V lost 6 bases, J lost 8 bases, and 13 bases lay in between. Germline V gene sequence: CDR1 GTSNPN, CDR2 SVGIG (reference sequence). The CDR3 loop spans 12 amino acids. The CDR3 protein is CACQRVGEKLFF. Here the CDR3 DNA reads TGTGCCTGTCAGCGGGTTGGGGAAAAACTGTTTTTT.

This clone showed up just once. The chain combines TRBV11-2 with TRBJ1-1; possible D gene TRBD1, 5 bases. CDR1 is SGHAT and CDR2 is FQNNGV in the germline V gene. This CDR3 is 15 amino acids long. V dropped 3 bases and J dropped 4 bases, with 15 bases sitting between them. The chain's CDR3 is CASSFSGGGSTEAFF. Written as DNA, the CDR3 is TGTGCCAGCAGCTTCTCGGGGGGAGGTAGCACTGAAGCTTTCTTT.

The gene calls are TRBV7-2 and TRBJ2-5, with 12 nucleotides matching TRBD2. The CDR3 sequence is 15 residues long. The junction had 1 base not matched to a gene; V was cut back by 2 bases and J by 3 bases. Germline V lookup: CDR1 SGHTA, CDR2 FQGNSA. In nucleotides, the CDR3 is TGTGCCAGCAGCTTACTAGCGGGGGGGAAAGAGACCCAGTACTTC. It yields the protein CASSLLAGGKETQYF.

V gene TRBV7-9 combines with J gene TRBJ1-5; D not resolved. The V gene's germline CDR1 is SEHNR and CDR2 FQNEAQ (reference sequence). Trimming removed 3 bases from V and 7 bases from J, with 10 bases in between. The CDR3 contains 13 residues. The CDR3 DNA reads TGTGCCAGCAGCTTTCACGGAGGCCAGCCCCAGCATTTT. Translation gives CASSFHGGQPQHF.

V gene TRBV9 combines with J gene TRBJ2-1; TRBD2 matches 8 bases. V gave up 0 bases and J gave up 0 bases; unmatched junction bases: 5. CDR1 SGDLS and CDR2 YYNGEE come from the germline V gene. This CDR3 is 17 amino acids long. The CDR3 nucleotides read TGTGCCAGCAGCGTAGTCGCGGGGGGTAACTCCTACAATGAGCAGTTCTTC. Protein: CASSVVAGGNSYNEQFF.

In DNA, the CDR3 is TGTGCCTGGAGTGTACGAGGGGGGGGCCCCTACGAGCAGTACTTC. Protein: CAWSVRGGGPYEQYF. The gene calls are TRBV30 and TRBJ2-7; D is possibly TRBD2 (7 bases). Trimming pared 0 bases from V and 2 bases from J, leaving 14 bases between. Germline CDR1 GTSNPN, CDR2 SVGIG (reference sequence). The CDR3 contains 15 residues.

The V gene is TRBV4-3, the J gene TRBJ2-1, with TRBD2 matching 9 bases. V shed 1 base and J 2 bases; nucleotides not matched to a gene: 0. Germline assignment: CDR1 LGHNA and CDR2 YSLEER. The CDR3 totals 15 residues. The CDR3 here is CASSQASGTYNEQFF. The CDR3, as DNA: TGCGCCAGCAGCCAAGCTAGCGGGACCTACAATGAGCAGTTCTTC.

The J gene is TRBJ2-5, the V gene TRBV7-2; D might be TRBD1 (5 bases). Per the germline V gene, CDR1 is SGHTA and CDR2 is FQGNSA. The CDR3 is made up of 15 amino acids. Deletions cut 5 bases from V and 5 bases from J, with 18 bases between. The CDR3 spells CASSGIPGFRETQYF. CDR3 in DNA: TGTGCCAGCAGCGGAATTCCAGGGTTTAGGGAGACCCAGTACTTC. Supplemented by reference TRBV7-2 and TRBJ2-5, the full variable domain reads GAGVSQSPSNKVTEKGKDVELRCDPISGHTALYWYRQSLGQGLEFLIYFQGNSAPDKSGLPSDRFSAERTGGSVSTLTIQRTQQEDSAVYLCASSGIPGFRETQYFGPGTRLLVL.

This clone was recorded once. The chain recombines TRBV19 with TRBJ2-5, with D unclear. V was trimmed by 6 bases and J by 2 bases, leaving 10 bases between them. The CDR3 covers 13 residues. Germline CDR1 LNHDA, CDR2 SQIVND (reference sequence). The CDR3 DNA sequence: TGTGCCAGTAGACAGCCTGGTCAAGAGACCCAGTACTTC. Residues: CASRQPGQETQYF.

The CDR3 reads CASSGGSGRFPYNSPLHF. The DNA of the CDR3 is TGTGCCAGCAGCGGGGGGAGCGGCCGCTTCCCCTATAATTCACCCCTCCACTTT. The chain is built from TRBV7-2 and TRBJ1-6, with D maybe TRBD1 (5 bases). Per germline, CDR1 SGHTA and CDR2 FQGNSA. The CDR3 loop spans 18 amino acids. Trimming shortened V by 5 bases and J by 2 bases, and 19 bases separated the two germline ends.

The chain joins TRBV7-9 to TRBJ1-4, with D unresolved. This CDR3 is built from 11 residues. V dropped 5 bases and J dropped 7 bases, with 5 bases sitting between them. CDR1 is SEHNR, CDR2 FQNEAQ, per germline (reference sequence). The CDR3 DNA is TGTGCCAGCAGCCCACTTGAAAAACTGTTTTTT. This encodes CASSPLEKLFF.

The genes are TRBV7-9 and TRBJ2-2; 7 bases are shared with TRBD1. Germline-derived CDR1 and CDR2 are SEHNR and FQNEAQ (reference sequence). V lost 5 bases, J lost 1 base, and 7 bases stayed unmatched. The CDR3 runs 16 residues. This chain's CDR3 is CASSAQTGMNTGELFF. The CDR3 DNA reads TGTGCCAGCAGCGCCCAGACAGGGATGAACACCGGGGAGCTGTTTTTT.

The chain carries TRBV9 and TRBJ2-5; 10 bases agree with TRBD2. The CDR3 has 15 amino acids. Trimming cost V 4 bases and J 5 bases; bases outside gene matches: 8. CDR1 is SGDLS and CDR2 is YYNGEE in the germline V gene. CDR3 bases: TGTGCCAGCAGCCCGGGGCTAGCGGGAGTGGAGACCCAGTACTTC. Its protein product is CASSPGLAGVETQYF.

The chain joins TRBV5-6 to TRBJ2-1, with 10 bases that match TRBD2. The V gene's germline CDR1 is SGHDT and CDR2 YYEEEE. The CDR3 has 17 amino acids. J gave up 5 bases and V 0 bases, and 8 bases lay outside the gene matches. The CDR3 reads CASSLGASGSKNNEQFF. The CDR3, as DNA: TGTGCCAGCAGCTTGGGGGCTAGCGGGAGTAAGAACAATGAGCAGTTCTTC.

This chain joins TRBV7-3 and TRBJ2-7, with 7 bases fitting TRBD2. From germline, CDR1 is SGHTA and CDR2 FQGTGA. Unmatched junction bases numbered 7, after V lost 1 base and J lost 4 bases. The CDR3 is made up of 15 amino acids. As DNA, the CDR3 is TGTGCCAGCAGCTTAAATCCTAGCGGAGGATACGAGCAGTACTTC. It codes for CASSLNPSGGYEQYF.

The chain couples TRBV19 to TRBJ2-4; TRBD1 agrees at 7 bases. Germline-derived CDR1 and CDR2 are LNHDA and SQIVND (reference sequence). The CDR3 runs to 14 residues. The ends lost 3 bases at V and 7 bases at J; junction bases unmatched: 6. CDR3 residues: CASSITGVWNIQYF. The DNA of the CDR3 is TGTGCCAGTAGTATTACAGGGGTGTGGAACATTCAGTACTTC.

The V and J genes are TRBV19 and TRBJ1-5; TRBD1 matches 7 bases. Germline lookup yields CDR1 LNHDA and CDR2 SQIVND (reference sequence). The CDR3 has 15 residues. The V segment lost 6 bases and the J segment 6 bases; nucleotides outside the gene matches: 11. CDR3 protein: CASRIDRAGVQPQHF. Written as DNA, the CDR3 is TGTGCCAGTAGGATCGACAGGGCTGGAGTTCAGCCCCAGCATTTT.

V usage is TRBV6-1 and J usage is TRBJ2-7; D might be TRBD1 (6 bases). CDR3 length: 15 amino acids. The germline CDR1 and CDR2 sequences are MNHNS and SASEGT. V shed 6 bases and J shed 0 bases, with 15 bases lying between them. CDR3 sequence (DNA): TGTGCCAGCAGGCCTACAGGGTTCCACTCCTACGAGCAGTACTTC. Protein: CASRPTGFHSYEQYF.

The genes are TRBV2 and TRBJ2-1; D remains ambiguous. Germline loops: CDR1 SNHLY, CDR2 FYNNEI. The CDR3 extends over 14 amino acids. Trimming removed 3 bases from V and 1 base from J, with 7 bases in between. CDR3 sequence reads: CASSDLRSYNEQFF. The CDR3 DNA reads TGTGCCAGCAGTGATTTGCGGTCCTACAATGAGCAGTTCTTC. The whole variable domain, filled in from reference TRBV2 and TRBJ2-1, reads EPEVTQTPSHQVTQMGQEVILRCVPISNHLYFYWYRQILGQKVEFLVSFYNNEISEKSEIFDDQFSVERPDGSNFTLKIRSTKLEDSAMYFCASSDLRSYNEQFFGPGTRLTVL.

The chain carries TRBV7-2 and TRBJ2-5, with D possibly TRBD1 on 5 matching bases. The V end was cut by 3 bases, the J end by 5 bases, with 7 bases between. The CDR3 is 12 amino acids. The V gene's germline CDR1 is SGHTA and CDR2 FQGNSA. The CDR3: CASSLAGETQYF. The CDR3 coding sequence is TGTGCCAGCAGCTTGGCAGGGGAGACCCAGTACTTC.

The V and J genes are TRBV7-3 and TRBJ2-3, with TRBD2 as a possible D gene (6 bases). Looked up from germline, CDR1 is SGHTA and CDR2 is FQGTGA. CDR3 size: 14 residues. Trimming shortened V by 5 bases and J by 6 bases, and 15 bases separated the two germline ends. CDR3 DNA: TGTGCCAGCAGCCCGGGGACTGGCGTGGATACGCAGTATTTT. Residues: CASSPGTGVDTQYF. The full variable domain, completed using reference TRBV7-3 and TRBJ2-3, is GAGVSQTPSNKVTEKGKYVELRCDPISGHTALYWYRQSLGQGPEFLIYFQGTGAADDSGLPNDRFFAVRPEGSVSTLKIQRTERGDSAVYLCASSPGTGVDTQYFGPGTRLTVL.

This chain links TRBV6-5 with TRBJ2-7; D is undetermined. This CDR3 has 15 amino acids. Trimming shortened V by 2 bases and J by 2 bases, and 13 bases separated the two germline ends. Per the germline V gene, CDR1 is MNHEY and CDR2 is SVGAGI. The CDR3 loop reads CASSYPIHAAYEQYF. The DNA for the CDR3 is TGTGCCAGCAGTTACCCGATCCATGCGGCCTACGAGCAGTACTTC.

This chain connects TRBV19 to TRBJ1-2; D not certain. The CDR3 loop spans 13 amino acids. Trimming pared 1 base from V and 4 bases from J, leaving 7 bases between. Germline V gives CDR1 LNHDA, CDR2 SQIVND (reference sequence). The CDR3 protein is CASSIAPSYGYTF. Here the CDR3 DNA reads TGTGCCAGTAGTATAGCCCCTAGCTATGGCTACACCTTC.

The chain recombines TRBV2 with TRBJ1-6, with D maybe TRBD1 (5 bases). This CDR3 comprises 15 residues. Trimming shortened V by 0 bases and J by 8 bases, and 11 bases separated the two germline ends. Germline loops: CDR1 SNHLY, CDR2 FYNNEI. The CDR3 loop reads CASSEARVQDSPLHF. CDR3 nucleotides: TGTGCCAGCAGTGAAGCGCGCGTACAGGATTCACCCCTCCACTTT.

The CDR3 DNA sequence: TGTGCCAGCAGTGCGAATCAGCCCCAGCATTTT. Amino acid sequence: CASSANQPQHF. This chain joins TRBV28 and TRBJ1-5; D call uncertain. V was shortened by 5 bases and J by 4 bases, with 3 bases between the two germline ends. Germline-derived CDR1 and CDR2 are MDHEN and SYDVKM. This CDR3 contains 11 residues.